One and the same sample provided the 25 T cell receptor beta chains below, sequenced in a study of T-cell reconstitution after alpha-beta-depleted transplantation in children. Unique molecular identifiers were used in preparing the TCRbeta library. TCRdb reanalysed the PCR reads using MiXCR and keeps one entry per CDR3 protein. The sample consists of over 200,000 distinct CDR3 sequences, approximately 11% of them appearing once. Sample: PBMCs, taken before TCRalphabeta/CD19-depleted stem cell transplant. These receptors all come from a child under two years old with acute myeloid leukemia, due to receive a stem cell transplant.

There are many counts of this clonotype. The chain carries TRBV5-1 and TRBJ2-7; possible D gene TRBD2, 5 bases. The V end lost 4 bases, the J end lost 3 bases, and 11 bases lay between the germline ends. The CDR3 covers 13 residues. The germline gives CDR1 SGHRS, CDR2 YFSETQ. The CDR3 nucleotides are TGCGCCAGCAGCAGCTCCGGGGACTACGAGCAGTACTTC. Its translation: CASSSSGDYEQYF.

This clonotype was detected many times. The CDR3 nucleotides are TGTGCCAGCAGTTTAGGAAGCGGGGGCACAGATACGCAGTATTTT. It translates to CASSLGSGGTDTQYF. V gene TRBV28 combines with J gene TRBJ2-3, with 7 bases matching TRBD2. This CDR3 region has 15 residues. V shed 2 bases and J 1 base; nucleotides not matched to a gene: 3. Germline-derived CDR1 and CDR2 are MDHEN and SYDVKM.

The rearrangement uses TRBV7-2 and TRBJ2-7; 8 bases are a match to TRBD2. Germline CDR1 SGHTA, CDR2 FQGNSA. This CDR3 has 16 amino acids. J lost 5 bases, V lost 3 bases, and 12 bases had no gene match. The CDR3 spells CASSFLPGLVGHEQYF. The CDR3 DNA follows: TGTGCCAGCAGCTTCTTGCCGGGACTAGTGGGGCACGAGCAGTACTTC. Full variable domain (remainder filled in from reference TRBV7-2 and TRBJ2-7): GAGVSQSPSNKVTEKGKDVELRCDPISGHTALYWYRQSLGQGLEFLIYFQGNSAPDKSGLPSDRFSAERTGGSVSTLTIQRTQQEDSAVYLCASSFLPGLVGHEQYFGPGTRLTVT.

This clonotype was picked up many times. The genes are TRBV18 and TRBJ2-7; 7 bases align to TRBD1. V dropped 3 bases and J dropped 5; count of bases not matched to a gene: 4. The germline V gene encodes CDR1 KGHSH and CDR2 LQKENI. This CDR3 has 13 amino acids. The CDR3 loop is CASSPDRQHEQYF. For the CDR3, the DNA is TGTGCCAGCTCACCGGACAGGCAACACGAGCAGTACTTC.

This clonotype has more than one count but fewer than ten. This chain uses TRBV7-3 with TRBJ2-2; D possibly corresponds to TRBD2 (5 bases). Trimming left V 4 bases short and J 0 bases short, with 12 bases between. The CDR3 sequence is 16 residues long. CDR1 and CDR2 from the germline V gene are SGHTA and FQGTGA. In DNA, the CDR3 is TGTGCCAGCAGCTCAAGGTCCGGGGCGAACACCGGGGAGCTGTTTTTT. The encoded protein is CASSSRSGANTGELFF.

The chain carries TRBV12-3 or TRBV12-4 and TRBJ1-5; 7 bases fit TRBD1. This CDR3 comprises 17 residues. V dropped 3 bases and J dropped 0; count of bases not matched to a gene: 8. The CDR3 spells CASSLWTGFYSNQPQHF. Here the CDR3 DNA reads TGTGCCAGCAGTTTGTGGACAGGATTTTATAGCAATCAGCCCCAGCATTTT.

This clonotype has at least ten counts. The chain is built from TRBV20-1 and TRBJ1-5, with 7 bases aligning to TRBD1. Germline assignment: CDR1 DFQATT and CDR2 SNEGSKA (reference sequence). CDR3 length: 15 amino acids. Trimming cost V 0 bases and J 7 bases; bases outside gene matches: 9. DNA of the CDR3: TGCAGTGCTAGAGATAGTAGGGGGCATAACCAGCCCCAGCATTTT. It encodes CSARDSRGHNQPQHF.

This clonotype appeared many times. The rearrangement joins TRBV20-1 to TRBJ2-1; no clear D gene. Germline assignment: CDR1 DFQATT and CDR2 SNEGSKA (reference sequence). The CDR3 is 16 amino acids. With 6 bases removed from V and 4 bases from J, the gap between germline ends came to 22 bases. This CDR3 reads CSAMSIRSNSYNEQFF. The CDR3 DNA reads TGCAGTGCCATGTCCATACGGAGCAACAGTTACAATGAGCAGTTCTTC.

The table lists this clonotype with many counts. The chain carries TRBV5-1 and TRBJ1-2, with 11 bases identical to TRBD1. Germline-derived CDR1 and CDR2 are SGHRS and YFSETQ. With 4 bases clipped from V and 4 bases from J, the junction kept 6 bases outside the gene matches. This CDR3 spans 15 amino acids. The CDR3, as DNA: TGCGCCAGCAGCGAGGACAGGGGGCTGATCTATGGCTACACCTTC. Protein product: CASSEDRGLIYGYTF.

There are many counts of this clonotype. This chain uses TRBV7-3 with TRBJ2-7; TRBD2 matches 10 bases. The CDR3 spans 13 residues. In germline, CDR1 is SGHTA, CDR2 FQGTGA. V shed 8 bases, J shed 3 bases, and the junction held 4 bases outside the gene matches. Here the CDR3 DNA reads TGTGCCAGCGTTAGCGGGAGGAGCTACGAGCAGTACTTC. Protein: CASVSGRSYEQYF.

This clonotype has a count of ten or more. This sequence joins TRBV6-6 and TRBJ1-2; possibly TRBD1 for D (5 bases). The CDR3 is 12 amino acids. V was pared by 7 bases and J by 9 bases, with 15 bases between. Germline loops: CDR1 MNHNY, CDR2 SVGAGI (reference sequence). CDR3 region: CASTPGTVSYTF. The CDR3 coding sequence is TGTGCCAGCACCCCCGGGACGGTTAGCTACACCTTC.

CDR3 sequence (DNA): TGCGCCAGCAGTCGGACAGCCATGAACACTGAAGCTTTCTTT. Translating gives CASSRTAMNTEAFF. The V and J genes are TRBV10-2 and TRBJ1-1; tentative D call: TRBD1 (6 bases). V dropped 5 bases and J dropped 0 bases, with 10 bases sitting between them. This CDR3 region has 14 residues. CDR1 is WSHSY and CDR2 is SAAADI in the germline V gene.

The J gene is TRBJ1-1, the V gene TRBV11-2; 7 bases are a match to TRBD1. V gave up 4 bases and J gave up 3 bases; unmatched junction bases: 8. Germline V gene lookup returns CDR1 SGHAT and CDR2 FQNNGV. The CDR3 covers 15 residues. CDR3 coding DNA: TGTGCCAGCAGCTCCGCCCAGGGGGGGGACACTGAAGCTTTCTTT. It specifies CASSSAQGGDTEAFF.

This clonotype showed up many times. V usage is TRBV5-1 and J usage is TRBJ1-1; TRBD1 might be the D (5 bases). Germline V gene sequence: CDR1 SGHRS, CDR2 YFSETQ. Trimming removed 3 bases from V and 6 bases from J, with 15 bases in between. CDR3 length equals 14 residues. The CDR3 sequence is CASSYYGGSAEAFF. In DNA, the CDR3 is TGCGCCAGCAGCTACTACGGGGGGAGCGCTGAAGCTTTCTTT.

In this sample, this clonotype turned up many times. This chain connects TRBV7-2 to TRBJ2-2; D possibly corresponds to TRBD1 (6 bases). Deletions cut 5 bases from V and 6 bases from J, with 16 bases between. Germline CDR1 reads SGHTA; CDR2 reads FQGNSA. The CDR3 covers 15 residues. CDR3 bases: TGTGCCAGCAGCCCACAGGGTTCTGTGCCCGGGGAGCTGTTTTTT. Its translation is CASSPQGSVPGELFF.

This clonotype was recorded many times. The J gene is TRBJ2-1, the V gene TRBV14, with D perhaps matching TRBD1 (6 bases). This CDR3 contains 17 residues. V lost 5 bases, J lost 0 bases, and 17 bases lay in between. CDR1 is SGHDN, CDR2 FVKESK, per germline. The CDR3 here is CASSFKTGPFSYNEQFF. The CDR3 DNA reads TGTGCCAGCAGCTTCAAGACAGGCCCCTTCTCCTACAATGAGCAGTTCTTC.

This clonotype was picked up many times. The CDR3 sequence: CSAVTRDRDSTDTQYF. DNA of the CDR3: TGCAGTGCAGTAACCCGGGACAGAGACTCCACAGATACGCAGTATTTT. This chain connects TRBV20-1 to TRBJ2-3; the match to TRBD1 covers 7 bases. Germline V gives CDR1 DFQATT, CDR2 SNEGSKA (reference sequence). Unmatched junction bases numbered 14, after V lost 6 bases and J lost 2 bases. CDR3 size: 16 residues.

This clonotype was counted ten times or more. V and J are TRBV20-1 and TRBJ2-3, with 9 bases lining up with TRBD2. Looked up from germline, CDR1 is DFQATT and CDR2 is SNEGSKA (reference sequence). Unmatched junction bases numbered 19, after V lost 5 bases and J lost 7 bases. CDR3 length: 17 amino acids. The CDR3 protein is CSAPPSRSGTSLYTQYF. The CDR3 DNA follows: TGCAGTGCTCCCCCTTCGAGATCCGGGACTAGCCTTTATACGCAGTATTTT.

This sequence joins TRBV20-1 and TRBJ1-5; unclear D gene. V lost 3 bases and J lost 2, with 23 bases in between. This CDR3 comprises 18 residues. Looked up from germline, CDR1 is DFQATT and CDR2 is SNEGSKA (reference sequence). The CDR3 sequence is CSARDLGRGQSGNQPQHF. The DNA for the CDR3 is TGCAGTGCTAGGGACTTGGGAAGAGGTCAATCGGGCAATCAGCCCCAGCATTTT.

This clonotype turned up a few times. The chain employs TRBV29-1 and TRBJ1-5, with 7 bases lining up with TRBD1. With 7 bases clipped from V and 3 bases from J, the junction kept 6 bases outside the gene matches. This CDR3 has 13 amino acids. CDR1 is SQVTM, CDR2 ANQGSEA, per germline. The CDR3, as DNA: TGCAGCGCTATACAGGGGACCAATCAGCCCCAGCATTTT. It encodes CSAIQGTNQPQHF.

This clonotype showed up many times. J is TRBJ1-5 and V is TRBV10-3; 10 nucleotides align to TRBD1. The V gene's germline CDR1 is ENHRY and CDR2 SYGVKD. V dropped 2 bases and J dropped 3; count of bases not matched to a gene: 4. The CDR3 runs 16 residues. Here the CDR3 reads CAISEVGQGFNQPQHF. The CDR3, as DNA: TGTGCCATCAGTGAGGTGGGACAGGGGTTCAATCAGCCCCAGCATTTT.

This sequence joins TRBV6-2 or TRBV6-3 and TRBJ2-1, with 8 bases aligning to TRBD2. Per the germline V gene, CDR1 is MNHEY and CDR2 is SVGEGT. The CDR3 runs 18 residues. The ends lost 2 bases at V and 5 bases at J; junction bases unmatched: 14. The CDR3: CASSYNRRSSGRNNEQFF. CDR3 DNA sequence: TGTGCCAGCAGTTACAATCGAAGGTCCAGCGGGAGAAACAATGAGCAGTTCTTC.

This clonotype was detected many times. The chain joins TRBV12-3 or TRBV12-4 to TRBJ1-2, with no clear D. The CDR3 runs 11 residues. V was pared by 3 bases and J by 4 bases, with 3 bases between. The CDR3 spells CASSFSYGYTF. As DNA, the CDR3 is TGTGCCAGCAGTTTTAGCTATGGCTACACCTTC.

The chain combines TRBV19 with TRBJ2-1; the D gene is possibly TRBD2 (5 bases). CDR3 length: 15 residues. V was trimmed by 2 bases and J by 4 bases, leaving 12 bases between them. In germline, CDR1 is LNHDA, CDR2 SQIVND (reference sequence). DNA of the CDR3: TGTGCCAGTAGTATATCGAGGTCGGGGTACAATGAGCAGTTCTTC. The encoded protein is CASSISRSGYNEQFF.

The rearrangement uses TRBV6-2 or TRBV6-3 and TRBJ1-5; D remains unclear. There are 14 residues in the CDR3. Trimming shortened V by 8 bases and J by 0 bases, and 11 bases separated the two germline ends. The germline gives CDR1 MNHEY, CDR2 SVGEGT. The CDR3 DNA reads as TGTGCCAGCTACGGTTGGGATAGCAATCAGCCCCAGCATTTT. It specifies CASYGWDSNQPQHF.